Reported below is one TCR beta chain. Its antigen is unidentified. The CDR3 length is 15 residues. Trimming removed 4 bases from V and 6 bases from J, with 18 bases in between. Germline V gene data show CDR1 as SGHAT and CDR2 as FQNNGV. The data are from a study of T cell responses to AZD1222 COVID-19 vaccine. Study-wide context: Combined were second doses at about 4 or about 12 weeks. Study-level points and caveats: Most donors were white British and more were female, and clonal diversity was possibly underestimated. Sampled repertoires all dated from after the peak T cell response. Dominant CD4 TCR responses targeted spike regions 160-218 and 743-854.

Here immunoSEQ multiplex PCR was the method, and the copy in TCRdb shows in-frame clones only, minus some. The data show over 150,000 clones, about 87% seen once. The rearrangement joins TRBV11-2 to TRBJ1-1, with D perhaps matching TRBD1 (5 bases). The specimen comprised peripheral blood, sampled on day 0 of AZD1222 vaccination. This clonotype originated in an adult in good health. The CDR3 DNA is TGTGCCAGCAGCTACGAGTTCTCTGGGGCCGCTGAAGCTTTCTTT. Translated: CASSYEFSGAAEAFF.